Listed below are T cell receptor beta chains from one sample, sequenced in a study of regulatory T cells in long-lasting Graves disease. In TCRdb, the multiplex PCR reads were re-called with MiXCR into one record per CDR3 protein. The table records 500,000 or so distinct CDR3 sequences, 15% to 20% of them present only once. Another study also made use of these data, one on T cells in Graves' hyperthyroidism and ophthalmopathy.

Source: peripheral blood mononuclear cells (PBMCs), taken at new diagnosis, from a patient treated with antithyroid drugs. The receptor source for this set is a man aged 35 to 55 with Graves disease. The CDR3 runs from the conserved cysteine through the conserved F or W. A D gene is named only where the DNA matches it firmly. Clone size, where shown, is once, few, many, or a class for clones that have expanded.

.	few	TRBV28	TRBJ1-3	CASSFRGFGNTIYF	TGTGCCAGCAGTTTCAGGGGTTTTGGAAACACCATATATTTT
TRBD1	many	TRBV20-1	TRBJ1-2	CSARDLRGDYGYTF	TGCAGTGCTAGAGATCTCAGGGGGGACTATGGCTACACCTTC
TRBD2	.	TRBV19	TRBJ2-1	CASRLAGGPSNEQFF	TGTGCCAGTAGACTAGCGGGAGGGCCAAGCAATGAGCAGTTCTTC
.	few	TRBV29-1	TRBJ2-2	CSVVILRDRSTGELFF	TGCAGCGTCGTAATCCTTCGGGACCGGAGCACCGGGGAGCTGTTTTTT
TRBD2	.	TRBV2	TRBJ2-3	CASSVVGGPTDTQYF	TGTGCCAGCAGTGTTGTGGGAGGGCCGACAGATACGCAGTATTTT
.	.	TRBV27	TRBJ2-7	CASSFTADYEQYF	TGTGCCAGCAGCTTCACAGCTGACTACGAGCAGTACTTC
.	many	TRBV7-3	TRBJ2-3	CASSLTREDTQYF	TGTGCCAGCAGCTTAACGAGAGAGGATACGCAGTATTTT
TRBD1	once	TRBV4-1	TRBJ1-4	CASSQALPLTGGAREKLFF	TGCGCCAGCAGCCAGGCCCTCCCCCTTACAGGGGGGGCGCGGGAAAAACTGTTTTTT
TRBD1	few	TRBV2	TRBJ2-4	CASSVTGWSKNIQYF	TGTGCCAGCAGTGTGACAGGGTGGTCCAAAAACATTCAGTACTTC
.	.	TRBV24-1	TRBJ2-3	CATSQTDTQYF	TGTGCCACCTCCCAAACAGATACGCAGTATTTT
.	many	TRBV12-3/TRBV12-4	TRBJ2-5	CASIGDGETQYF	TGTGCCAGCATTGGGGACGGGGAGACCCAGTACTTC
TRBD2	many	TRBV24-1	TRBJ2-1	CATSDLQLSGRAHEQFF	TGTGCCACCAGTGATTTGCAACTTAGCGGGAGGGCCCATGAGCAGTTCTTC
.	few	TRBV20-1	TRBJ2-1	CSARPPGSGRSNEQFF	TGCAGTGCTAGGCCCCCGGGTAGCGGCCGAAGCAATGAGCAGTTCTTC